The 18 T cell receptor beta chains listed next were all sequenced from one sample in a study of human T cells and chemical hapten exposure. TCRdb reprocessed the RACE reads via MiXCR and lists one record per CDR3 protein. This sample carries around 300,000 distinct CDR3 sequences, over 5% of them seen once, and the ten largest clones take approximately 8.2%. This sample's time point: pre-sensitization, week 0. Specified treatment: therapeutic diphenylcyclopropenone sensitization with weekly scalp DPC. The sample was whole blood, taken in connection with sensitization to the hapten diphenylcyclopropenone (DPC). Receptors were obtained from a woman in her late teens or twenties with alopecia areata. Some clones in this sample may be carry-over from other donors' samples.

At least ten counts were recorded for this clonotype. The chain recombines TRBV20-1 with TRBJ1-1; D is ambiguous. V was clipped by 2 bases and J by 7 bases, with 14 bases between them. Germline assignment: CDR1 DFQATT and CDR2 SNEGSKA (reference sequence). CDR3 length: 13 amino acids. The CDR3 coding sequence is TGCAGTGCTAGACGCGAGACACGGTTTGAAGCTTTCTTT. Protein sequence: CSARRETRFEAFF.

This clonotype came up many times. The rearrangement links TRBV5-6 to TRBJ1-5; TRBD1 aligns across 8 bases. The V gene end was trimmed by 4 bases and the J gene end by 1 base; junction bases not matched to a gene: 4. The CDR3 is 15 amino acids. Per germline, CDR1 SGHDT and CDR2 YYEEEE. CDR3 coding DNA: TGTGCCAGCAGCCCAGGGACAGGCAGCAATCAGCCCCAGCATTTT. It is translated as CASSPGTGSNQPQHF.

This clonotype was seen a handful of times. V gene TRBV5-5 combines with J gene TRBJ2-3; D is perhaps TRBD1 or TRBD2 (5 bases each). The length of the CDR3 is 13 residues. The germline V gene has CDR1 SGHKS and CDR2 YYEKEE (reference sequence). Trimming cost V 3 bases and J 2 bases, with 7 bases left between them. In nucleotides, the CDR3 is TGTGCCAGCAGCTCGGGGACCACAGATACGCAGTATTTT. Its protein is CASSSGTTDTQYF.

The table lists this clonotype with a few counts. This chain connects TRBV7-2 to TRBJ1-2; D uncertain. V was shortened by 2 bases and J by 5 bases, with 9 bases between the two germline ends. This CDR3 has 13 residues. Germline V gene lookup returns CDR1 SGHTA and CDR2 FQGNSA. The CDR3 here is CASSLSALYGYTF. The CDR3 DNA reads as TGTGCCAGCAGCTTATCCGCCCTATATGGCTACACCTTC.

V and J are TRBV20-1 and TRBJ1-2, with no clear D. CDR1 is DFQATT, CDR2 SNEGSKA, per germline (reference sequence). Trimming pared 0 bases from V and 7 bases from J, leaving 9 bases between. This CDR3 is 12 amino acids long. Written as DNA, the CDR3 is TGCAGTGCTAGAGATCGGACCAGTGGCTACACCTTC. Protein product: CSARDRTSGYTF.

This clonotype was recorded many times. The gene calls are TRBV4-3 and TRBJ2-6; D unresolved. The V gene's germline CDR1 is LGHNA and CDR2 YSLEER. CDR3 length: 16 residues. Trimming removed 4 bases from V and 0 bases from J, with 10 bases in between. CDR3 nucleotides: TGCGCCAGCAGCCCCTCTCGGAGCTCTGGGGCCAACGTCCTGACTTTC. This codes for CASSPSRSSGANVLTF.

This rearrangement joins TRBV7-9 to TRBJ2-2, with D possibly being TRBD1 (6 bases). V was cut by 3 bases and J by 4 bases, with 15 bases left in between. The CDR3 length is 16 residues. CDR1 and CDR2 from the germline V gene are SEHNR and FQNEAQ (reference sequence). The CDR3 loop reads CASSLALDRGTGELFF. The CDR3 nucleotides are TGTGCCAGCAGCTTGGCTCTGGACAGAGGCACCGGGGAGCTGTTTTTT.

This clonotype was observed many times. The chain couples TRBV4-1 to TRBJ1-1; no reliable D call. The germline V gene has CDR1 MGHRA and CDR2 YSYEKL. The V end lost 3 bases, the J end lost 4 bases, and 12 bases lay between the germline ends. The CDR3 covers 14 residues. CDR3 DNA: TGCGCCAGCAGCCAGATGACTGCACGCACTGAAGCTTTCTTT. Translating it yields CASSQMTARTEAFF.

The J gene is TRBJ2-3, the V gene TRBV7-2; D may correspond to TRBD1 or TRBD2 (5 bases each). V lost 4 bases and J lost 0, with 8 bases in between. The CDR3 is 14 amino acids. The germline CDR1 and CDR2 sequences are SGHTA and FQGNSA. Here the CDR3 DNA reads TGTGCCAGCAGCTCATGGGGGAGCACAGATACGCAGTATTTT. Its translation: CASSSWGSTDTQYF.

This clonotype was seen a handful of times. The rearrangement uses TRBV4-2 and TRBJ1-1; possible D gene TRBD1, 6 bases. Trimming took off 3 bases at V and 7 bases at J, with 21 bases between the two ends. Germline values: CDR1 LGHNA, CDR2 YNFKEQ. This CDR3 comprises 16 residues. In DNA, the CDR3 is TGTGCCAGCAGCCACCAATCGGAACAGGGAAGGGTTGAAGCTTTCTTT. Protein product: CASSHQSEQGRVEAFF.

The sample holds many counts of this clonotype. V is TRBV28 and J is TRBJ1-1; the D is unclear. V lost 6 bases to trimming and J lost 7 bases, with 6 bases between them. The length of the CDR3 is 10 residues. Germline V gene sequence: CDR1 MDHEN, CDR2 SYDVKM. DNA of the CDR3: TGTGCCAGCAGACGGATTGAAGCTTTCTTT. It specifies CASRRIEAFF.

This clonotype was counted at least ten times. The V gene is TRBV9, the J gene TRBJ2-2, with TRBD1 matching over 8 bases. Germline V gene sequence: CDR1 SGDLS, CDR2 YYNGEE. CDR3 size: 16 residues. V lost 4 bases to trimming and J lost 2 bases; unmatched junction nucleotides: 7. The CDR3 nucleotides are TGTGCCAGCAGCAACAGACAGGGGCTCAACACCGGGGAGCTGTTTTTT. Its protein is CASSNRQGLNTGELFF. Supplemented by reference TRBV9 and TRBJ2-2, the full variable domain reads DSGVTQTPKHLITATGQRVTLRCSPRSGDLSVYWYQQSLDQGLQFLIQYYNGEERAKGNILERFSAQQFPDLHSELNLSSLELGDSALYFCASSNRQGLNTGELFFGEGSRLTVL.

This clonotype appeared many times. The chain employs TRBV6-2 or TRBV6-3 and TRBJ2-3; the D gene is possibly TRBD2 (5 bases). Deletions cut 6 bases from V and 2 bases from J, with 18 bases between. This CDR3 is 16 amino acids long. The germline V gene encodes CDR1 MNHEY and CDR2 SVGEGT. CDR3 nucleotides: TGTGCCAGCAGCCTCGACTACCCCGACGACACAGATACGCAGTATTTT. Protein sequence: CASSLDYPDDTDTQYF.

The chain joins TRBV5-1 to TRBJ1-4; 7 nucleotides align to TRBD1. The germline V gene encodes CDR1 SGHRS and CDR2 YFSETQ. This CDR3 has 16 residues. The ends lost 4 bases at V and 3 bases at J; junction bases unmatched: 9. The CDR3 DNA follows: TGCGCCAGCAGCCCCAACAGGGGCAGTGCTAATGAAAAACTGTTTTTT. As protein: CASSPNRGSANEKLFF.

The chain joins TRBV20-1 to TRBJ1-5, with 9 positions matching TRBD1. CDR3 length: 14 amino acids. V was pared by 8 bases and J by 4 bases, with 9 bases of the junction left unmatched. Germline-derived CDR1 and CDR2 are DFQATT and SNEGSKA (reference sequence). The CDR3 bases are TGCAGTACGAAGGGACAGGGTTTTAATCAGCCCCAGCATTTT. It specifies CSTKGQGFNQPQHF.

This clonotype has a handful of counts. CDR3 DNA sequence: TGTGCCAGCAAGGTCCAGACTAGCACAGATACGCAGTATTTT. Translated: CASKVQTSTDTQYF. V and J are TRBV27 and TRBJ2-3, with D unresolved. V was cut by 7 bases and J by 0 bases, with 11 bases left in between. This CDR3 spans 14 amino acids. Per the germline V gene, CDR1 is MNHEY and CDR2 is SMNVEV (reference sequence).

This clonotype was picked up a small number of times. The chain links TRBV15 to TRBJ1-6; weak D call: TRBD1 (5 bases). V gave up 8 bases and J gave up 8 bases, with 16 bases separating them. CDR3 length: 14 residues. Per germline, CDR1 LNHNV and CDR2 YYDKDF (reference sequence). The DNA of the CDR3 is TGTGCCACCGCGGTGTTACAGGTCGATTCACCCCTCCACTTT. Encoded protein: CATAVLQVDSPLHF.

In this sample, this clonotype turned up many times. J is TRBJ2-2 and V is TRBV6-2 or TRBV6-3; D is unresolved. The CDR3 spans 15 residues. Trimming took off 4 bases at V and 6 bases at J, with 15 bases between the two ends. Germline lookup yields CDR1 MNHEY and CDR2 SVGEGT. The CDR3 loop reads CASSLSSWVSGELFF. The CDR3 DNA follows: TGTGCCAGCAGTTTATCCAGCTGGGTTTCCGGGGAGCTGTTTTTT.